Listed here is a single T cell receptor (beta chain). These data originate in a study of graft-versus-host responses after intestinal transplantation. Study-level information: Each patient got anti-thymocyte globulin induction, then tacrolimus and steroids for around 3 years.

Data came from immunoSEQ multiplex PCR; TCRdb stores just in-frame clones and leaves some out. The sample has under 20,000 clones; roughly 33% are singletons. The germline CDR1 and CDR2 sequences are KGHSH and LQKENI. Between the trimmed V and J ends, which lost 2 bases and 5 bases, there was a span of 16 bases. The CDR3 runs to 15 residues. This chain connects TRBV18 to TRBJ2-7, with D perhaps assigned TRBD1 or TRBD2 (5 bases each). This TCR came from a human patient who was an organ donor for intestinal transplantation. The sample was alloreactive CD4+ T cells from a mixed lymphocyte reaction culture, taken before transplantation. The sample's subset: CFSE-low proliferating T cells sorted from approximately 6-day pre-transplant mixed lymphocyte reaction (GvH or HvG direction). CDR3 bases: TGTGCCAGCTCACCATCCGTGGGGCTCGGGAACGAGCAGTACTTC. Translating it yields CASSPSVGLGNEQYF.